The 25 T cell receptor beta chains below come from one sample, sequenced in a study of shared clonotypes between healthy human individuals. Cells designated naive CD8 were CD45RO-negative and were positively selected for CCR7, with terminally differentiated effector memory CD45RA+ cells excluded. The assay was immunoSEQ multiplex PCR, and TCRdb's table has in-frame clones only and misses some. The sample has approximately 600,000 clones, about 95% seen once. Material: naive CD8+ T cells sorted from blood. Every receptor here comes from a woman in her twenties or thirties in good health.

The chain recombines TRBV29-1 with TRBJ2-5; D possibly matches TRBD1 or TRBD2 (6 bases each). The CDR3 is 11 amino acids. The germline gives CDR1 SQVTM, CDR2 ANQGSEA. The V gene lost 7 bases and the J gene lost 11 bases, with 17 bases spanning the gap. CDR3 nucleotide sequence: TGCAGCGGGATTCTGGAGGGGGAGCAGTACTTC. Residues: CSGILEGEQYF.

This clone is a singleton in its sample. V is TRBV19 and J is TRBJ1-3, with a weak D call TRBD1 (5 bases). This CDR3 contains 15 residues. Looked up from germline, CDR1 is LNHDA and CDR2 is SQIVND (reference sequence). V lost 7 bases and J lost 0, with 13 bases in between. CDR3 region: CASTWDARSGNTIYF. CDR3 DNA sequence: TGTGCCAGTACCTGGGACGCCCGCTCTGGAAACACCATATATTTT. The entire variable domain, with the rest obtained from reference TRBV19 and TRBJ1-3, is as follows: DGGITQSPKYLFRKEGQNVTLSCEQNLNHDAMYWYRQDPGQGLRLIYYSQIVNDFQKGDIAEGYSVSREKKESFPLTVTSAQKNPTAFYLCASTWDARSGNTIYFGEGSWLTVV.

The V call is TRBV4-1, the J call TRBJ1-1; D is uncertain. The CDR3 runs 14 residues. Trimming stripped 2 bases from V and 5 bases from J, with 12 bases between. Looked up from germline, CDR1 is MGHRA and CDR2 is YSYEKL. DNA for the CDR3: TGCGCCAGCAGCCAATGGTTTGGGGTAACTGAAGCTTTCTTT. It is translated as CASSQWFGVTEAFF.

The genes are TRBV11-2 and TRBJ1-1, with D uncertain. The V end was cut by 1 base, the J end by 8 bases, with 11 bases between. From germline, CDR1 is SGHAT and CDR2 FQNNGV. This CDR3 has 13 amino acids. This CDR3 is CASSLVGPAEAFF. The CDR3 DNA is TGTGCCAGCAGCTTAGTGGGTCCGGCGGAAGCTTTCTTT.

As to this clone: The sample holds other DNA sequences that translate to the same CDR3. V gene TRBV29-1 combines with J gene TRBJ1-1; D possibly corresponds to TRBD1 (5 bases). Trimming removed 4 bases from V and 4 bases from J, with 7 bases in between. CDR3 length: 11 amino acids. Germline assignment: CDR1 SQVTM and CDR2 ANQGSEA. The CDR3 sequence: CSVGGGTEAFF. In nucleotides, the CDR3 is TGCAGCGTTGGGGGGGGCACTGAAGCTTTCTTT.

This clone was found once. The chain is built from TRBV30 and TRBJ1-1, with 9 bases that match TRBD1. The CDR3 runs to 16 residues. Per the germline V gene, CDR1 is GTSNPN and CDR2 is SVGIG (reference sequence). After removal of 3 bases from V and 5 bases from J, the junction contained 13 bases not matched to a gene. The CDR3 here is CAWSPGTGHLRTEAFF. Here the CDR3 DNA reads TGTGCCTGGAGCCCCGGGACAGGGCACCTTAGGACTGAAGCTTTCTTT.

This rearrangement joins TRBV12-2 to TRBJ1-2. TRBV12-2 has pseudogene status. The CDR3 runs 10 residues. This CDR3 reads CAKKFYGYTF. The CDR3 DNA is TGTGCAAAAAAATTCTATGGCTACACCTTC.

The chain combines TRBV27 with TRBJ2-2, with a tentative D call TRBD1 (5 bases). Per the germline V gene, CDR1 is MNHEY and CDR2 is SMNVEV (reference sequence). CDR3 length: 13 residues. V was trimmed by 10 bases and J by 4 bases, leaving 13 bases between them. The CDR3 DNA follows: TGTGCCACCTCCGTAAGGGGCACCGGGGAGCTGTTTTTT. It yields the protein CATSVRGTGELFF.

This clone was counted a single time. The CDR3 DNA reads TGTGCCAGCAGCTTAGATGGGGGGGGTAAAGCTTTCTTT. It encodes CASSLDGGGKAFF. The chain couples TRBV11-2 to TRBJ1-1; tentatively, D is TRBD1 (5 bases). The CDR3 loop spans 13 amino acids. V lost 0 bases and J lost 9, with 11 bases in between. The germline V gene encodes CDR1 SGHAT and CDR2 FQNNGV.

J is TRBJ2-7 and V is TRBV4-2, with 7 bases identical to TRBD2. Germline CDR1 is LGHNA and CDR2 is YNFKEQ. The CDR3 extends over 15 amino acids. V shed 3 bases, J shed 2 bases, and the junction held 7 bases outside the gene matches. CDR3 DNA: TGTGCCAGCAGCCAGCCGGGGACTAAAGCCTACGAGCAGTACTTC. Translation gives CASSQPGTKAYEQYF.

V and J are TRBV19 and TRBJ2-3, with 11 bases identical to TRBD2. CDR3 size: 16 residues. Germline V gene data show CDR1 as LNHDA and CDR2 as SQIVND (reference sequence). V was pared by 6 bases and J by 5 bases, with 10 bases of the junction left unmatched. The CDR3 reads CASRPWVAGGLDTQYF. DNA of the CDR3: TGTGCCAGTAGACCCTGGGTAGCGGGAGGGTTAGATACGCAGTATTTT.

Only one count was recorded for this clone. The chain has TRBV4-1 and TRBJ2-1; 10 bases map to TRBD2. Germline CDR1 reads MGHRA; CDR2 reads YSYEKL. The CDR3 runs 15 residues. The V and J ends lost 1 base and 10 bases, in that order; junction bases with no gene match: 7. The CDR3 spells CASSQGTSGLLEQFF. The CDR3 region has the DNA TGCGCCAGCAGCCAAGGGACTAGCGGCCTTCTAGAGCAGTTCTTC.

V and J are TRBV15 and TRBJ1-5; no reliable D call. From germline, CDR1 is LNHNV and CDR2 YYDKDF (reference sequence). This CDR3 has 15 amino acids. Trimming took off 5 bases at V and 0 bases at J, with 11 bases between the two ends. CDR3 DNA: TGTGCCACCAGCCCGGACGGATATAGCAATCAGCCCCAGCATTTT. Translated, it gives CATSPDGYSNQPQHF.

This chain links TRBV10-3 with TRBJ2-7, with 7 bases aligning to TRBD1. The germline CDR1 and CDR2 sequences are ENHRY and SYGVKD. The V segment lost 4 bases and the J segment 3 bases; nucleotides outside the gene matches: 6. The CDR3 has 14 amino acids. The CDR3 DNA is TGTGCCATCAGTGTGCCAGGGGGAAACTACGAGCAGTACTTC. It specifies CAISVPGGNYEQYF.

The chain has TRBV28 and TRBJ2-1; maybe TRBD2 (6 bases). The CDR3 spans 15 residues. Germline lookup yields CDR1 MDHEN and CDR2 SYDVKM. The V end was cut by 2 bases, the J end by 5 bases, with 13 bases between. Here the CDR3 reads CASSLVAEPNNEQFF. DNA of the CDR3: TGTGCCAGCAGTTTAGTAGCGGAGCCCAACAATGAGCAGTTCTTC.

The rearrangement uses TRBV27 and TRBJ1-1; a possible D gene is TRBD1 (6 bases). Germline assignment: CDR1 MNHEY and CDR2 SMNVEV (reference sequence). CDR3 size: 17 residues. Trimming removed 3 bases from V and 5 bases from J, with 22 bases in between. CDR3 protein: CASSFNRLTGAETEAFF. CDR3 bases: TGTGCCAGCAGTTTTAATAGACTAACGGGGGCAGAGACTGAAGCTTTCTTT.

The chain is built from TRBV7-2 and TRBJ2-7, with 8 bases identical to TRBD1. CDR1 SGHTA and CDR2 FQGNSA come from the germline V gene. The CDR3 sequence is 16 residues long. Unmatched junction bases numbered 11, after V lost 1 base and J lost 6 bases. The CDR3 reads CASSLGSGTGIPEQYF. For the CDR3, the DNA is TGTGCCAGCAGCTTAGGTTCCGGGACAGGTATCCCCGAGCAGTACTTC.

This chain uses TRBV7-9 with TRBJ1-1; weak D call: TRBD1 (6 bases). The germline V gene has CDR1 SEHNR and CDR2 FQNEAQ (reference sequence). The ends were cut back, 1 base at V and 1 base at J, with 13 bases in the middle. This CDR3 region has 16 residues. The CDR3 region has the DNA TGTGCCAGCAGCTTAGGCGGGACAACTTCGAACACTGAAGCTTTCTTT. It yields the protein CASSLGGTTSNTEAFF.

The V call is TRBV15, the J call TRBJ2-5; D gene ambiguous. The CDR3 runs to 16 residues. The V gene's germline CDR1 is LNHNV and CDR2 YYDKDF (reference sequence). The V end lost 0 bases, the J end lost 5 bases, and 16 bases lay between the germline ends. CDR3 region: CATSRDRGRTSETQYF. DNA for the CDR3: TGTGCCACCAGCAGAGATCGAGGCAGAACAAGTGAGACCCAGTACTTC.

For the CDR3, the DNA is TGTGCCAGCAGCCCAGACAGGGTGACCTACGAGCAGTACTTC. It yields the protein CASSPDRVTYEQYF. The genes are TRBV2 and TRBJ2-7; 7 bases align to TRBD1. The CDR3 has 14 amino acids. Germline V lookup: CDR1 SNHLY, CDR2 FYNNEI. V lost 6 bases and J lost 2; bases outside the gene matches: 7.

In nucleotides, the CDR3 is TGTGCCAGCAGCTTAGAGGTAGAGACTAGCGGGAGCCGTGAGACCCAGTACTTC. This translates into CASSLEVETSGSRETQYF. The chain couples TRBV7-9 to TRBJ2-5; 12 nucleotides align to TRBD2. Germline CDR1 and CDR2: SEHNR and FQNEAQ (reference sequence). Trimming cost V 1 base and J 5 bases; bases outside gene matches: 11. The CDR3 is 18 residues long.

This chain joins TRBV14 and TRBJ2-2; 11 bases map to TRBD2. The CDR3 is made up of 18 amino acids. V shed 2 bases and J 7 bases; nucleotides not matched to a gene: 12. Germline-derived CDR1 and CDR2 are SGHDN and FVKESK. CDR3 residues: CASSQSRGLAEWGGELFF. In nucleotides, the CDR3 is TGTGCCAGCAGCCAAAGTCGGGGACTAGCGGAGTGGGGCGGGGAGCTGTTTTTT. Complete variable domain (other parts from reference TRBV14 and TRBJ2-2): EAGVTQFPSHSVIEKGQTVTLRCDPISGHDNLYWYRRVMGKEIKFLLHFVKESKQDESGMPNNRFLAERTGGTYSTLKVQPAELEDSGVYFCASSQSRGLAEWGGELFFGEGSRLTVL.

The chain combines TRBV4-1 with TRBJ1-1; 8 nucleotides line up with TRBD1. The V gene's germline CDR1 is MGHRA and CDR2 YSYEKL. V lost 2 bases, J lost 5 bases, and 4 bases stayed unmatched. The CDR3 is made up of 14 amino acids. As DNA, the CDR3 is TGCGCCAGCAGCCAACAGACAGGGGTTACTGAAGCTTTCTTT. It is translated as CASSQQTGVTEAFF.

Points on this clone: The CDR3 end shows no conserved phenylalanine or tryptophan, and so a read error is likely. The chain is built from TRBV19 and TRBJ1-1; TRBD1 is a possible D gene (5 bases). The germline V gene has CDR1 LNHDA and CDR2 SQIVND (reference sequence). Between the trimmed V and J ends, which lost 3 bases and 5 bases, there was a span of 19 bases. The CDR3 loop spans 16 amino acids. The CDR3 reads CASSMAPREGWTEAFL. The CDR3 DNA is TGTGCCAGTAGTATGGCCCCTAGGGAGGGGTGGACTGAAGCTTTCCTT.

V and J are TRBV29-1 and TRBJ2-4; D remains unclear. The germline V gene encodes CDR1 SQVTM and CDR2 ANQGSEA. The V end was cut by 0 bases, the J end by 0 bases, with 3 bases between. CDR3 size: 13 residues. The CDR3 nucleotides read TGCAGCGTTGAAGATCTAGCCAAAAACATTCAGTACTTC. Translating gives CSVEDLAKNIQYF.